Following are 29 T cell receptor beta chains from one sample sequenced in a study of OX40 agonist ivuxolimab in advanced cancers. Measured with immunoSEQ multiplex PCR; TCRdb has only the in-frame clones, and not every one. The sample yields about 110,000 clones, 80% to 95% seen once. This material consisted of CD4+ or CD8+ T cells sorted from blood, taken in a trial of the OX40 agonist ivuxolimab. All receptors come from an adult with an advanced solid tumor such as melanoma, head and neck, liver or kidney cancer.

V gene TRBV5-6 combines with J gene TRBJ1-4; 7 bases match TRBD1. J lost 0 bases, V lost 0 bases, and 5 bases had no gene match. The length of the CDR3 is 17 residues. Germline V gene lookup returns CDR1 SGHDT and CDR2 YYEEEE. The CDR3 region is CASSLEGQKATNEKLFF. In DNA, the CDR3 is TGTGCCAGCAGCTTGGAGGGACAGAAAGCAACTAATGAAAAACTGTTTTTT.

For this clone: Other DNA variants within this sample encode the same CDR3. The J gene is TRBJ2-7, the V gene TRBV30; a possible D gene is TRBD2 (5 bases). Trimming cost V 3 bases and J 1 base, with 19 bases left between them. Germline V gene lookup returns CDR1 GTSNPN and CDR2 SVGIG (reference sequence). The CDR3 loop spans 16 amino acids. In nucleotides, the CDR3 is TGTGCCTGGAGCCCTAGGAGGACCAGCGGTTCCTACGAGCAGTACTTC. Its translation is CAWSPRRTSGSYEQYF.

V and J are TRBV7-3 and TRBJ2-3; tentatively, D is TRBD1 (7 bases). CDR1 SGHTA and CDR2 FQGTGA come from the germline V gene. CDR3 length: 14 residues. V lost 5 bases, J lost 2 bases, and 11 bases lay in between. The CDR3 bases are TGTGCCAGCAGCCCCAGGGGGGACACAGATACGCAGTATTTT. Its translation: CASSPRGDTDTQYF.

The V gene is TRBV6-1, the J gene TRBJ1-1; D possibly corresponds to TRBD1 (5 bases). The CDR3 contains 14 residues. The V and J ends lost 10 bases and 0 bases respectively, with 15 bases between them. Germline V gives CDR1 MNHNS, CDR2 SASEGT. In nucleotides, the CDR3 is TGTGCCACCAGGGCTTCAGGGATGAACACTGAAGCTTTCTTT. Protein sequence: CATRASGMNTEAFF.

The sample holds one count of this clone. The V gene is TRBV2, the J gene TRBJ2-5; D not certain. This CDR3 contains 11 residues. Looked up from germline, CDR1 is SNHLY and CDR2 is FYNNEI. The V end lost 6 bases, the J end lost 14 bases, and 16 bases lay between the germline ends. The chain's CDR3 is CASSDDRPQYF. CDR3 in DNA: TGTGCCAGCAGCGACGATCGGCCACAATACTTC.

In the case of this clone: This specimen includes other DNA sequences encoding the same CDR3. V is TRBV7-9 and J is TRBJ2-7; 14 nucleotides match TRBD2. This CDR3 comprises 16 residues. After removal of 5 bases from V and 3 bases from J, the junction contained 6 bases not matched to a gene. Germline CDR1 reads SEHNR; CDR2 reads FQNEAQ (reference sequence). CDR3 loop: CASSPYGTSGSYEQYF. CDR3 nucleotides: TGTGCCAGCAGCCCATACGGGACTAGCGGGAGCTACGAGCAGTACTTC.

The rearrangement joins TRBV2 to TRBJ1-1, with D maybe TRBD1 (6 bases). CDR1 SNHLY and CDR2 FYNNEI come from the germline V gene. Trimming shortened V by 6 bases and J by 6 bases, and 17 bases separated the two germline ends. CDR3 size: 14 residues. This CDR3 is CASSLEGGAAEAFF. DNA of the CDR3: TGTGCCAGCAGCTTAGAGGGGGGCGCCGCTGAAGCTTTCTTT.

The gene calls are TRBV11-3 and TRBJ2-7; 10 bases map to TRBD1. This CDR3 is built from 14 residues. Germline V gives CDR1 SGHNT, CDR2 YENEEA. Trimming cost V 5 bases and J 6 bases; bases outside gene matches: 7. In nucleotides, the CDR3 is TGTGCCAGCAGCCACGGGACAGGGGCTGGCGAGCAGTACTTC. Protein: CASSHGTGAGEQYF.

The chain has TRBV5-1 and TRBJ1-1, with D uncertain. The V end lost 1 base, the J end lost 3 bases, and 10 bases lay between the germline ends. CDR3 length: 14 residues. Per germline, CDR1 SGHRS and CDR2 YFSETQ. The CDR3 here is CASSLTGRDTEAFF. The DNA of the CDR3 is TGCGCCAGCAGCTTGACTGGGCGGGACACTGAAGCTTTCTTT.

The chain recombines TRBV30 with TRBJ1-1, with D uncertain. The CDR3 runs 12 residues. V was shortened by 4 bases and J by 0 bases, with 6 bases between the two germline ends. Germline lookup yields CDR1 GTSNPN and CDR2 SVGIG (reference sequence). This chain's CDR3 is CAWNNVNTEAFF. The DNA for the CDR3 is TGTGCCTGGAATAATGTGAACACTGAAGCTTTCTTT. Full variable domain (outside the CDR3, taken from reference TRBV30 and TRBJ1-1): SQTIHQWPATLVQPVGSPLSLECTVEGTSNPNLYWYRQAAGRGLQLLFYSVGIGQISSEVPQNLSASRPQDRQFILSSKKLLLSDSGFYLCAWNNVNTEAFFGQGTRLTVV.

This clone occurred a few times. The chain employs TRBV2 and TRBJ2-7; D is undetermined. V lost 2 bases to trimming and J lost 1 base, with 3 bases between them. The CDR3 runs to 12 residues. Germline-derived CDR1 and CDR2 are SNHLY and FYNNEI. Here the CDR3 reads CASSETSYEQYF. CDR3 bases: TGTGCCAGCAGTGAAACTTCCTACGAGCAGTACTTC. Variable domain in full (rest from reference TRBV2 and TRBJ2-7): EPEVTQTPSHQVTQMGQEVILRCVPISNHLYFYWYRQILGQKVEFLVSFYNNEISEKSEIFDDQFSVERPDGSNFTLKIRSTKLEDSAMYFCASSETSYEQYFGPGTRLTVT.

V and J are TRBV18 and TRBJ2-7, with TRBD2 matching 12 bases. V lost 4 bases and J lost 0; bases outside the gene matches: 13. Germline V gene lookup returns CDR1 KGHSH and CDR2 LQKENI. The CDR3 spans 19 residues. The CDR3 here is CASSLLQTSGSLSSYEQYF. CDR3 DNA: TGTGCCAGCTCACTACTCCAGACTAGCGGGAGCCTCAGCTCCTACGAGCAGTACTTC.

The chain links TRBV9 to TRBJ2-5, with TRBD2 identical over 7 bases. CDR1 SGDLS and CDR2 YYNGEE come from the germline V gene. CDR3 length equals 18 residues. V lost 0 bases, J lost 1 base, and 12 bases stayed unmatched. The CDR3 nucleotides are TGTGCCAGCAGCGTAGGAGGTTCGCTAGCGGCTACCCAAGAGACCCAGTACTTC. Translating gives CASSVGGSLAATQETQYF.

The CDR3 coding sequence is TGTGCCAGCAGCCCTACAGGGTGGTCAGAGACCCAGTACTTC. As protein: CASSPTGWSETQYF. This chain joins TRBV6-5 and TRBJ2-5, with D possibly being TRBD1 (6 bases). From germline, CDR1 is MNHEY and CDR2 SVGAGI. The V end lost 6 bases, the J end lost 4 bases, and 15 bases lay between the germline ends. CDR3 length: 14 residues.

The chain employs TRBV6-1 and TRBJ1-1; D uncertain. Trimming stripped 10 bases from V and 4 bases from J, with 16 bases between. Germline loops: CDR1 MNHNS, CDR2 SASEGT. This CDR3 region has 13 residues. The CDR3 region is CAISGVLITEAFF. The CDR3 nucleotides read TGTGCCATCAGCGGGGTATTAATCACTGAAGCTTTCTTT.

The chain uses TRBV9 and TRBJ1-4; no reliable D call. Between the trimmed V and J ends, which lost 2 bases and 3 bases, there was a span of 8 bases. Germline V gene sequence: CDR1 SGDLS, CDR2 YYNGEE. This CDR3 spans 14 amino acids. The CDR3 nucleotides read TGTGCCAGCAGCGTTTCTGGGGCTAATGAAAAACTGTTTTTT. It codes for CASSVSGANEKLFF.

The J gene is TRBJ1-2, the V gene TRBV7-9; D is possibly TRBD1 (5 bases). Germline CDR1 SEHNR, CDR2 FQNEAQ (reference sequence). This CDR3 contains 14 residues. V was pared by 5 bases and J by 8 bases, with 18 bases between. The CDR3 spells CASSQGTDYGGYTF. In DNA, the CDR3 is TGTGCCAGCAGCCAAGGGACGGACTATGGGGGCTACACCTTC. Supplemented by reference TRBV7-9 and TRBJ1-2, the full variable domain reads DTGVSQNPRHKITKRGQNVTFRCDPISEHNRLYWYRQTLGQGPEFLTYFQNEAQLEKSRLLSDRFSAERPKGSFSTLEIQRTEQGDSAMYLCASSQGTDYGGYTFGSGTRLTVV.

The chain combines TRBV18 with TRBJ2-7, with TRBD2 matching 9 bases. The germline CDR1 and CDR2 sequences are KGHSH and LQKENI. V trimming: 0 bases; J trimming: 6 bases; junction bases outside the gene matches: 6. The CDR3 length is 15 residues. The CDR3 sequence is CASSPPGGRAGEQYF. The CDR3 DNA is TGTGCCAGCTCACCACCCGGCGGGAGGGCCGGCGAGCAGTACTTC.

The CDR3 sequence: CASSIGRGPYEQYF. DNA for the CDR3: TGTGCCAGTAGTATCGGCAGAGGTCCCTACGAGCAGTACTTC. The chain links TRBV19 to TRBJ2-7; no reliable D call. CDR1 is LNHDA and CDR2 is SQIVND in the germline V gene (reference sequence). This CDR3 region has 14 residues. V was clipped by 3 bases and J by 2 bases, with 11 bases between them.

The chain has TRBV6-4 and TRBJ2-5, with D possibly matching TRBD2 (6 bases). CDR3 length: 13 residues. Germline V CDR1 and CDR2: MRHNA, SNTAGT. The V and J ends lost 5 bases and 5 bases respectively, with 12 bases between them. CDR3 loop: CASSPGAGETQYF. The CDR3 DNA follows: TGTGCCAGCAGTCCGGGAGCTGGGGAGACCCAGTACTTC.

The chain uses TRBV18 and TRBJ1-1; D perhaps matches TRBD1 (5 bases). The V and J ends lost 2 bases and 5 bases respectively, with 12 bases between them. This CDR3 has 14 amino acids. The V gene's germline CDR1 is KGHSH and CDR2 LQKENI. The CDR3, as DNA: TGTGCCAGCTCACCAAGCCAGGGAGCGACTGAAGCTTTCTTT. This translates into CASSPSQGATEAFF.

The chain recombines TRBV19 with TRBJ1-2; D is perhaps TRBD1 (6 bases). Between the trimmed V and J ends, which lost 5 bases and 4 bases, there was a span of 14 bases. The CDR3 totals 14 residues. Germline V gene lookup returns CDR1 LNHDA and CDR2 SQIVND (reference sequence). The chain's CDR3 is CASSPRGGLYGYTF. The CDR3 nucleotides are TGTGCCAGTAGTCCTCGGGGGGGCCTCTATGGCTACACCTTC.

The rearrangement links TRBV11-3 to TRBJ2-7; 8 bases map to TRBD2. This CDR3 is 18 amino acids long. V lost 5 bases and J lost 3; bases outside the gene matches: 18. Germline lookup yields CDR1 SGHNT and CDR2 YENEEA. The CDR3 loop is CASSLNPSAAGTSYEQYF. CDR3 coding DNA: TGTGCCAGCAGCCTAAACCCCTCTGCCGCGGGGACTAGCTACGAGCAGTACTTC.

This clone was observed once. The genes are TRBV7-3 and TRBJ2-1; 8 nucleotides line up with TRBD1. V lost 1 base, J lost 7 bases, and 6 bases stayed unmatched. The length of the CDR3 is 15 residues. Germline V lookup: CDR1 SGHTA, CDR2 FQGTGA. The DNA of the CDR3 is TGTGCCAGCAGCTTAATCCAGGGGGCTAGAAATGAGCAGTTCTTC. Translated: CASSLIQGARNEQFF. The full variable domain, in which reference TRBV7-3 and TRBJ2-1 provide the parts outside the CDR3, is GAGVSQTPSNKVTEKGKYVELRCDPISGHTALYWYRQSLGQGPEFLIYFQGTGAADDSGLPNDRFFAVRPEGSVSTLKIQRTERGDSAVYLCASSLIQGARNEQFFGPGTRLTVL.

This chain joins TRBV6-5 and TRBJ2-7; TRBD2 is a possible D gene (6 bases). With 7 bases removed from V and 5 bases from J, the gap between germline ends came to 18 bases. This CDR3 region has 14 residues. Germline V gene sequence: CDR1 MNHEY, CDR2 SVGAGI. The CDR3 nucleotides are TGTGCCAGCACCTCCGGGGGTGCCATGAACGAGCAGTACTTC. This gives the protein CASTSGGAMNEQYF.

The rearrangement uses TRBV6-1 and TRBJ2-6; D is perhaps TRBD1 (5 bases). Trimming removed 3 bases at V and 3 bases at J, with 9 bases between. Germline V gene lookup returns CDR1 MNHNS and CDR2 SASEGT. This CDR3 contains 15 residues. The CDR3 reads CASSDGAGGANVLTF. The DNA of the CDR3 is TGTGCCAGCAGTGATGGGGCTGGTGGGGCCAACGTCCTGACTTTC.

The chain carries TRBV30 and TRBJ1-2; the D gene is possibly TRBD1 (6 bases). V shed 1 base and J shed 5 bases, with 17 bases lying between them. This CDR3 region has 15 residues. Germline CDR1 and CDR2: GTSNPN and SVGIG (reference sequence). The DNA for the CDR3 is TGTGCCTGGAGTGGGTCAGGACAGAAATCTTATGGCTACACCTTC. Protein product: CAWSGSGQKSYGYTF.

The genes are TRBV27 and TRBJ1-4; D is perhaps TRBD1 (6 bases). This CDR3 is 15 amino acids long. The germline gives CDR1 MNHEY, CDR2 SMNVEV (reference sequence). The germline V and J ends were trimmed by 5 bases and 8 bases, with 18 bases remaining between them. CDR3 sequence (DNA): TGTGCCAGCAGTGCGCCCGGGACAATCGGGGAAAAACTGTTTTTT. Translating gives CASSAPGTIGEKLFF.

The chain uses TRBV4-2 and TRBJ1-1; 9 bases agree with TRBD1. Per germline, CDR1 LGHNA and CDR2 YNFKEQ. With V trimmed by 0 bases and J by 5 bases, 4 bases remained unmatched. CDR3 length: 15 amino acids. CDR3: CASSQEGDRVTEAFF. The DNA of the CDR3 is TGTGCCAGCAGCCAAGAGGGGGACAGGGTTACTGAAGCTTTCTTT.